The rows below give T cell receptor beta chains drawn from one sample of a study of shared clonotypes between healthy human individuals. TCRdb's table, derived via immunoSEQ multiplex PCR, lists solely in-frame clones and lacks some. This table holds 2 million to 2.5 million clones, over 85% found once. Source material: naive CD4+ T cells from PBMCs. These receptors came from a man between 18 and 35 years old in good health. Some clones in this sample may be carry-over from other donors' samples. Each CDR3 is given with its conserved first and last residue. Fields, in order: V gene, J gene, clone size, D gene, CDR3 DNA, CDR3 protein. D genes are given only for firm matches. Expanded clones are given a class, and other clones once, few, many or no size at all.

TRBV4-3	TRBJ2-3	-	-	TGCGCCAGCAGCCTTGGACCCGGCACAGATACGCAGTATTTT	CASSLGPGTDTQYF
TRBV4-2	TRBJ2-7	-	TRBD2	TGTGCCAGCAGCCTGAAGTGGCGGGAGGACGAGCAGTACTTC	CASSLKWREDEQYF
TRBV18	TRBJ2-3	once	-	TGTGCCAGCTCACCGACGGGGGTTCGAGGAGATACGCAGTATTTT	CASSPTGVRGDTQYF
TRBV29-1	TRBJ2-7	-	-	TGCAGCGTAGCCCAGGGCATCCTTGACTACGAGCAGTACTTC	CSVAQGILDYEQYF
TRBV19	TRBJ1-5	few	TRBD1	TGTGCCAGTAGGGGACAGGGAGGGCCCCAGCATTTT	CASRGQGGPQHF
TRBV29-1	TRBJ2-2	-	-	TGCAGCGTGGGGGGACTCTACACCGGGGAGCTGTTTTTT	CSVGGLYTGELFF
TRBV5-1	TRBJ1-1	-	-	TGCGCCAGCAGCATTAAAGGGGGTTTGGACACTGAAGCTTTCTTT	CASSIKGGLDTEAFF
TRBV7-9	TRBJ1-4	-	-	TGTGCCAGCAGCTTGGGTAATGAAAAACTGTTTTTT	CASSLGNEKLFF
TRBV6-5	TRBJ1-2	once	TRBD1	TGTGCCAGCATCACTAGGGACAGATTCTACACCTTC	CASITRDRFYTF
TRBV9	TRBJ2-1	-	TRBD2	TGTGCCAGTAGTAAGACTAGCGCAAACAATGAGCAGTTCTTC	CASSKTSANNEQFF
TRBV2	TRBJ2-3	-	-	TGTGCCAGCAGTAACGAACTCATCAAAAACACAGATACGCAGTATTTT	CASSNELIKNTDTQYF
TRBV11-2	TRBJ1-5	-	-	TGTGCCAGCAGCCCCCGCCCAAATCAGCCCCAGCATTTT	CASSPRPNQPQHF
TRBV15	TRBJ2-1	-	-	TGTGCCACCAGCAGAGGGATACCGGGCCCTCCTAACTCCTACAATGAGCAGTTCTTC	CATSRGIPGPPNSYNEQFF
TRBV4-1	TRBJ2-5	-	TRBD2	TGCGCCAGCAGCGGAGGTTGGGGGGGAGGAGAGACCCAGTACTTC	CASSGGWGGGETQYF
TRBV9	TRBJ2-1	-	-	TGTGCCAGCAGCCCAACGCCGACGTACAATGAGCAGTTCTTC	CASSPTPTYNEQFF
TRBV21-1	TRBJ1-4	-	-	TGTGCCAGCAGCAAAGCAGGACAGGGGGCGAGGACTAATGAAAAACTGTTTTTT	CASSKAGQGARTNEKLFF
TRBV7-3	TRBJ2-1	-	TRBD1	TGTGCCAGCAGCTTTGGGACAGGCGTCCCTAACAATGAGCAGTTCTTC	CASSFGTGVPNNEQFF
TRBV7-9	TRBJ2-1	-	-	TGTGCCAGCAGCCTCATACAGGACGAGCAGTTCTTC	CASSLIQDEQFF
TRBV28	TRBJ1-2	-	-	TGTGCCAGCAGTTCAGGGATCGACTATGGCTACACCTTC	CASSSGIDYGYTF
TRBV2	TRBJ2-7	-	TRBD1	TGTGCCAGCAGTAGGGACAGGGGCTACGAGCAGTACTTC	CASSRDRGYEQYF
TRBV19	TRBJ2-1	-	-	TGTGCCAGTAGTATCATCGCAGCCAATGAGCAGTTCTTC	CASSIIAANEQFF
TRBV5-6	TRBJ1-2	-	-	TGTGCCAGCGTGACAATGAGGGCGCCCTATGGCTACACCTTC	CASVTMRAPYGYTF
TRBV6-5	TRBJ1-1	-	-	TGTGCCAGCAGTTACTCGCCGGGACACCTTGAAGCTTTCTTT	CASSYSPGHLEAFF
TRBV18	TRBJ2-5	-	TRBD1	TGTGCCAGCTCACTTACCATCCCCGGGACAGAAGATACCCAGTACTTC	CASSLTIPGTEDTQYF
TRBV2	TRBJ1-5	few	-	TGTGCCAGCAGTGAATCACGCAATCAGCCCCAGCATTTT	CASSESRNQPQHF
TRBV28	TRBJ1-5	-	TRBD1	TGTGCCAGCAGTTTAAACGGGAAGGGGGCGGGCCAGCCCCAGCATTTT	CASSLNGKGAGQPQHF
TRBV7-3	TRBJ2-7	-	-	TGTGCCAGCAGCTTAATAGGGGGTAGAGTCCACGAGCAGTACTTC	CASSLIGGRVHEQYF
TRBV15	TRBJ2-7	-	-	TGTGCCACCAGCAGAGAGGTAGCGACGACCTACGAGCAGTACTTC	CATSREVATTYEQYF
TRBV19	TRBJ1-5	-	-	TGTGCCAGTAGTATGGGGGCCCGTTGGCCCCAGCATTTT	CASSMGARWPQHF
TRBV6-5	TRBJ1-4	few	-	TGTGCCAGCGGGCTTTGGCAGGAGGAAAAACTGTTTTTT	CASGLWQEEKLFF
TRBV18	TRBJ1-2	-	-	TGTGCCAGCTCACCAGCGGGACAATGGAACTATGGCTACACCTTC	CASSPAGQWNYGYTF
TRBV27	TRBJ1-1	once	-	TGTGCCAGCAGTTTATATCCGTTAATGAACACTGAAGCTTTCTTT	CASSLYPLMNTEAFF
TRBV11-2	TRBJ2-3	-	-	TGTGCCAGCAGCCTCGGGGGCACAGATACGCAGTATTTT	CASSLGGTDTQYF
TRBV6-5	TRBJ2-3	-	-	TGTGCCAGCGGCTTGGGCCATTGGGCCACAGATACGCAGTATTTT	CASGLGHWATDTQYF
TRBV5-4	TRBJ2-7	-	TRBD2	TGTGCCAGCAGCTACAGCGGGAGTAGGGAGCAGTACTTC	CASSYSGSREQYF
TRBV28	TRBJ1-5	-	-	TGTGCCAGCAGTTTATCCGGACAGCCCCAGCATTTT	CASSLSGQPQHF
TRBV6-1	TRBJ2-5	-	-	TGTGCCAGCATTCTGGTCGGAGGGGTGACCCAGTACTTC	CASILVGGVTQYF
TRBV2	TRBJ2-3	-	-	TGTGCCAGCAGTAGGTGGGAACCTAACACAGATACGCAGTATTTT	CASSRWEPNTDTQYF
TRBV5-1	TRBJ2-2	once	-	TGCGCCAGCAGCTTAAAGGTAGACACCGGGGAGCTGTTTTTT	CASSLKVDTGELFF
TRBV7-9	TRBJ1-5	-	-	TGTGCCAGCAGCTTAGGCTCGGGACAACCGTATAATCAGCCCCAGCATTTT	CASSLGSGQPYNQPQHF
TRBV7-8	TRBJ2-2	-	TRBD1	TGTGCCAGCAGCTTAAACAGGGGAAGTTGGGCCGGGGAGCTGTTTTTT	CASSLNRGSWAGELFF
TRBV5-1	TRBJ1-1	once	TRBD1	TGCGCCAGCAGCGTCAAGCCGGGACAGGCTGCGAACACTGAAGCTTTCTTT	CASSVKPGQAANTEAFF
TRBV28	TRBJ2-7	-	TRBD1	TGTGCCAGCAGTTTATACAGGGGCCCATATCCCCACTACTTC	CASSLYRGPYPHYF
TRBV21-1	TRBJ2-1	-	-	TGTGCCAGCAGCAAAGTTGAGGTTGGTGGTAGTGAGCAGTTCTTC	CASSKVEVGGSEQFF
TRBV6-5	TRBJ1-4	few	-	TGTGCCAGCAGTTACGACAAATCTGAAAAACTGTTTTTT	CASSYDKSEKLFF